One sample yielded the 14 T cell receptor beta chains listed below, sequenced in a study of T cells in Graves' hyperthyroidism and ophthalmopathy. Using RNA transcripts as the source, TCR beta CDR3 regions were amplified. A first-round RT-PCR of the TCR CDR3 used the HTBI primer set. In TCRdb, the multiplex PCR reads were re-called with MiXCR into one record per CDR3 protein. The data contain roughly 420,000 distinct CDR3 sequences, around 14% of them singletons. The sample comprised blood. The source of these receptors is a woman aged 18-29 years with Graves' hyperthyroidism.

On this clonotype itself: This sequence may be a read error, since a much larger clone differs from it by one base. The chain employs TRBV28 and TRBJ1-6; a weak D match, TRBD1 (6 bases). The CDR3 contains 16 residues. The germline gives CDR1 MDHEN, CDR2 SYDVKM. V shed 3 bases and J shed 7 bases, with 16 bases lying between them. Here the CDR3 reads CASSFPQGKSNSPLHF. The DNA of the CDR3 is TGTGCCAGCAGTTTTCCCCAGGGGAAGTCGAATTCACCCCTCCACTTT.

This clonotype was detected many times. The chain links TRBV7-2 to TRBJ1-2, with TRBD1 matching 8 bases. The CDR3 runs to 16 residues. The J segment lost 2 bases and the V segment lost 3 bases, leaving 8 bases of the junction unmatched. Germline V gene lookup returns CDR1 SGHTA and CDR2 FQGNSA. The CDR3 DNA follows: TGTGCCAGCAGCTTTTCGAGACAGGGGCTAAACTATGGCTACACCTTC. It yields the protein CASSFSRQGLNYGYTF. Drawing the rest from reference TRBV7-2 and TRBJ1-2, the complete variable domain is GAGVSQSPSNKVTEKGKDVELRCDPISGHTALYWYRQSLGQGLEFLIYFQGNSAPDKSGLPSDRFSAERTGGSVSTLTIQRTQQEDSAVYLCASSFSRQGLNYGYTFGSGTRLTVV.

The sample holds one count of this clonotype. CDR3 region: CASSIGGLAGSNEQFF. In DNA, the CDR3 is TGTGCCAGTAGTATAGGGGGACTAGCGGGGAGCAATGAGCAGTTCTTC. This sequence joins TRBV19 and TRBJ2-1, with 13 nucleotides matching TRBD2. Trimming removed 1 base from V and 6 bases from J; junction bases left unmatched: 3. In germline, CDR1 is LNHDA, CDR2 SQIVND (reference sequence). The CDR3 runs to 16 residues.

This clonotype was observed many times. V and J are TRBV6-1 and TRBJ1-1; no definite D call. The V gene lost 2 bases and the J gene lost 0 bases, with 7 bases spanning the gap. Germline lookup yields CDR1 MNHNS and CDR2 SASEGT. The CDR3 runs 14 residues. CDR3 sequence reads: CASSEKRLNTEAFF. CDR3 DNA sequence: TGTGCCAGCAGTGAAAAGAGATTGAACACTGAAGCTTTCTTT.

This clonotype was seen at least ten times. The chain links TRBV7-2 to TRBJ1-1; unclear D gene. Germline V gene data show CDR1 as SGHTA and CDR2 as FQGNSA. V was cut by 4 bases and J by 0 bases, with 9 bases left in between. This CDR3 has 14 amino acids. The CDR3 spells CASSSGSMNTEAFF. The CDR3, as DNA: TGTGCCAGCAGCTCCGGGAGCATGAACACTGAAGCTTTCTTT.

This clonotype was counted only a few times. The rearrangement uses TRBV6-6 and TRBJ2-3; D ambiguous. This CDR3 is 15 amino acids long. V was clipped by 2 bases and J by 3 bases, with 12 bases between them. The germline V gene has CDR1 MNHNY and CDR2 SVGAGI (reference sequence). The CDR3 DNA reads as TGTGCCAGCAGTTACGAAGGTTCGGCAACAGATACGCAGTATTTT. Its translation is CASSYEGSATDTQYF.

This clonotype was seen ten or more times. This chain connects TRBV18 to TRBJ2-7, with 8 bases matching TRBD1. Germline lookup yields CDR1 KGHSH and CDR2 LQKENI. After removal of 6 bases from V and 7 bases from J, the junction contained 8 bases not matched to a gene. The CDR3 extends over 13 amino acids. Written as DNA, the CDR3 is TGTGCCAGCTCCCAATCGACAGGGGTTGAGCAGTACTTC. Translating gives CASSQSTGVEQYF.

This chain joins TRBV2 and TRBJ1-5; 11 nucleotides align to TRBD1. There are 17 residues in the CDR3. Germline V gene sequence: CDR1 SNHLY, CDR2 FYNNEI. Losses at the gene ends were 3 bases for V and 9 bases for J; bases not matched to a gene: 13. The CDR3 nucleotides are TGTGCCAGCAGTGAGATGGACAGGGGGCATTTTCATGGGCCCCAGCATTTT. This sequence encodes CASSEMDRGHFHGPQHF.

The chain couples TRBV20-1 to TRBJ2-4; TRBD2 matches 14 bases. The germline CDR1 and CDR2 sequences are DFQATT and SNEGSKA (reference sequence). The length of the CDR3 is 14 residues. V lost 5 bases and J lost 6; bases outside the gene matches: 3. The CDR3 loop is CSAGGTSGGNIQYF. The DNA of the CDR3 is TGCAGTGCTGGCGGGACTAGCGGGGGAAACATTCAGTACTTC.

In its sample, this clonotype was seen many times. The J gene is TRBJ1-1, the V gene TRBV5-6; 7 bases agree with TRBD1. V lost 2 bases to trimming and J lost 7 bases; unmatched junction nucleotides: 8. This CDR3 comprises 14 residues. The germline CDR1 and CDR2 sequences are SGHDT and YYEEEE. CDR3 sequence reads: CASSFGTGVGEAFF. Here the CDR3 DNA reads TGTGCCAGCAGCTTTGGAACAGGGGTGGGTGAAGCTTTCTTT.

The sample holds many counts of this clonotype. V gene TRBV20-1 combines with J gene TRBJ2-7, with 9 bases fitting TRBD1. Unmatched junction bases numbered 6, after V lost 6 bases and J lost 9 bases. Looked up from germline, CDR1 is DFQATT and CDR2 is SNEGSKA (reference sequence). The CDR3 loop spans 11 amino acids. CDR3 bases: TGCAGTGCCGGGACAGGGAGGACGCAGTACTTC. Translated, it gives CSAGTGRTQYF.

There are many counts of this clonotype. The chain joins TRBV7-9 to TRBJ2-1; D is unclear. The germline V gene has CDR1 SEHNR and CDR2 FQNEAQ (reference sequence). V was clipped by 5 bases and J by 8 bases, with 10 bases between them. The CDR3 loop spans 12 amino acids. The CDR3 nucleotides read TGTGCCAGCAGCACCTTATGGGATGAGCAGTTCTTC. Translated: CASSTLWDEQFF. Together with reference TRBV7-9 and TRBJ2-1, the CDR3 gives the full variable domain: DTGVSQNPRHKITKRGQNVTFRCDPISEHNRLYWYRQTLGQGPEFLTYFQNEAQLEKSRLLSDRFSAERPKGSFSTLEIQRTEQGDSAMYLCASSTLWDEQFFGPGTRLTVL.

This clonotype was seen a handful of times. The V and J genes are TRBV2 and TRBJ2-2; a possible D gene is TRBD1 (6 bases). The V end lost 3 bases, the J end lost 6 bases, and 17 bases lay between the germline ends. Per the germline V gene, CDR1 is SNHLY and CDR2 is FYNNEI. CDR3 length equals 16 residues. This chain's CDR3 is CASSENRAGVAGELFF. The CDR3, as DNA: TGTGCCAGCAGTGAGAACAGGGCGGGCGTCGCCGGGGAGCTGTTTTTT. Filled out from reference TRBV2 and TRBJ2-2, the complete variable domain reads EPEVTQTPSHQVTQMGQEVILRCVPISNHLYFYWYRQILGQKVEFLVSFYNNEISEKSEIFDDQFSVERPDGSNFTLKIRSTKLEDSAMYFCASSENRAGVAGELFFGEGSRLTVL.

This clonotype was counted a few times. This chain links TRBV9 with TRBJ2-1; 9 nucleotides line up with TRBD2. Per the germline V gene, CDR1 is SGDLS and CDR2 is YYNGEE. The ends lost 3 bases at V and 0 bases at J; junction bases unmatched: 4. The CDR3 totals 16 residues. The CDR3 loop is CASSGTSGPSYNEQFF. CDR3 sequence (DNA): TGTGCCAGCAGCGGAACTAGCGGGCCCTCCTACAATGAGCAGTTCTTC.